These 16 T cell receptor beta chains originate from one sample sequenced in a study of PD-1 blockade in mismatch repair-deficient tumors. Clones were sequenced by immunoSEQ multiplex PCR, and TCRdb holds only the in-frame ones, with some missing. The table includes approximately 60,000 clones, approximately 88% detected once. The specimen was peripheral blood, collected 52 weeks after starting pembrolizumab. Receptor source: an adult with mismatch repair-deficient cancer.

V is TRBV6-6 and J is TRBJ1-1; unclear D gene. Germline V gives CDR1 MNHNY, CDR2 SVGAGI (reference sequence). The V end lost 5 bases, the J end lost 11 bases, and 15 bases lay between the germline ends. This CDR3 has 12 amino acids. In nucleotides, the CDR3 is TGTGCCAGCAGTCGGTTAGAGGGAGAGGCTTTCTTT. Its protein is CASSRLEGEAFF.

Regarding this clone: At one end the junction does not follow the germline gene, possibly because of a read error. The chain joins TRBV4-2 to TRBJ2-1; D not certain. This CDR3 comprises 15 residues. CDR1 and CDR2 from the germline V gene are LGHNA and YNFKEQ. The CDR3 DNA reads TGTGCCAGCAGTCAAGCTCGGGTTTCCTACAATGAGCAGTTCTTC. Amino acid sequence: CASSQARVSYNEQFF.

This chain uses TRBV10-3 with TRBJ2-2; D is possibly TRBD2 (5 bases). The CDR3 is 16 residues long. V was cut by 2 bases and J by 0 bases, with 10 bases left in between. Germline lookup yields CDR1 ENHRY and CDR2 SYGVKD. The DNA for the CDR3 is TGTGCCATCAGTGAGACAGTCGGGGCGAACACCGGGGAGCTGTTTTTT. Amino acids: CAISETVGANTGELFF.

The chain links TRBV19 to TRBJ1-1; 11 bases line up with TRBD1. V lost 6 bases and J lost 7; bases outside the gene matches: 16. This CDR3 comprises 17 residues. From germline, CDR1 is LNHDA and CDR2 SQIVND (reference sequence). Here the CDR3 DNA reads TGTGCCAGTAGACCTTTGAGGACAGGGGGCGGACATGGTGAAGCTTTCTTT. Its protein product is CASRPLRTGGGHGEAFF.

The chain links TRBV4-1 to TRBJ2-1; D remains unclear. With 0 bases removed from V and 7 bases from J, the gap between germline ends came to 4 bases. This CDR3 has 12 residues. The germline V gene has CDR1 MGHRA and CDR2 YSYEKL. CDR3 sequence (DNA): TGCGCCAGCAGCCAAGAGCTAAATGAGCAGTTCTTC. This sequence encodes CASSQELNEQFF.

The V call is TRBV6-5, the J call TRBJ2-1, with D possibly being TRBD2 (6 bases). There are 11 residues in the CDR3. Germline V gene sequence: CDR1 MNHEY, CDR2 SVGAGI. CDR3 loop: CGSEGRNEQFF. CDR3 in DNA: TGTGGGTCGGAGGGCCGGAATGAGCAGTTCTTC.

The V call is TRBV4-3, the J call TRBJ2-1; 8 nucleotides agree with TRBD1. This CDR3 contains 13 residues. Germline lookup yields CDR1 LGHNA and CDR2 YSLEER. With 4 bases clipped from V and 8 bases from J, the junction kept 4 bases outside the gene matches. CDR3 protein: CASSRRQGYEQFF. The CDR3 nucleotides are TGCGCCAGCAGCCGGCGACAGGGGTATGAGCAGTTCTTC.

The chain has TRBV4-3 and TRBJ2-1; perhaps TRBD2 as D (7 bases). Trimming removed 4 bases from V and 6 bases from J, with 16 bases in between. The CDR3 totals 15 residues. The germline V gene has CDR1 LGHNA and CDR2 YSLEER. The DNA of the CDR3 is TGCGCCAGCAGCCCCGAGGGGGGGCGAAGCAATGAGCAGTTCTTC. Translating gives CASSPEGGRSNEQFF.

The V gene is TRBV7-2, the J gene TRBJ1-5; no clear D. CDR1 and CDR2 from the germline V gene are SGHTA and FQGNSA. The CDR3 runs to 13 residues. V lost 2 bases and J lost 6, with 8 bases in between. CDR3 in amino acids: CASSLRFLQPQHF. In DNA form, the CDR3 reads TGTGCCAGCAGCTTAAGATTCCTTCAGCCCCAGCATTTT.

This clone was observed a few times. This CDR3 is CASSRLAGNYEQYF. As DNA, the CDR3 is TGTGCCAGCAGTCGACTAGCGGGAAACTACGAGCAGTACTTC. The chain employs TRBV28 and TRBJ2-7, with 11 nucleotides matching TRBD2. V was pared by 5 bases and J by 3 bases, with 3 bases of the junction left unmatched. Germline lookup yields CDR1 MDHEN and CDR2 SYDVKM. CDR3 length: 14 residues.

The chain carries TRBV6-5 and TRBJ1-5, with D possibly TRBD1 on 5 matching bases. With 6 bases removed from V and 0 bases from J, the gap between germline ends came to 9 bases. This CDR3 has 14 amino acids. The V gene's germline CDR1 is MNHEY and CDR2 SVGAGI. CDR3 DNA: TGTGCCAGCAGGGACATTAATAGCAATCAGCCCCAGCATTTT. Encoded protein: CASRDINSNQPQHF.

V and J are TRBV6-5 and TRBJ2-2, with 10 bases identical to TRBD1. From germline, CDR1 is MNHEY and CDR2 SVGAGI. This CDR3 has 13 residues. V trimming: 10 bases; J trimming: 6 bases; junction bases outside the gene matches: 5. The CDR3 here is CAKRQGAPGELFF. CDR3 sequence (DNA): TGTGCCAAAAGACAGGGGGCGCCCGGGGAGCTGTTTTTT.

This chain joins TRBV30 and TRBJ2-7, with TRBD2 matching over 9 bases. The trim removed 2 bases at V and 3 bases at J, leaving 8 bases unmatched. Germline V gives CDR1 GTSNPN, CDR2 SVGIG (reference sequence). The CDR3 covers 15 residues. This chain's CDR3 is CAWSISGSPNYEQYF. For the CDR3, the DNA is TGTGCCTGGAGTATTAGCGGGAGTCCTAACTACGAGCAGTACTTC.

The count of this clone is one. V and J are TRBV25-1 and TRBJ2-1; no definite D call. The ends were cut back, 3 bases at V and 6 bases at J, with 9 bases in the middle. The CDR3 is 13 residues long. From germline, CDR1 is MGHDK and CDR2 SYGVNS. The CDR3 protein is CASSDSNPNEQFF. In DNA, the CDR3 is TGTGCCAGCAGTGACTCGAACCCCAATGAGCAGTTCTTC.

The V call is TRBV9, the J call TRBJ2-2; D ambiguous. The CDR3 sequence is 12 residues long. V lost 3 bases and J 0 bases, leaving 0 bases between the germline ends. Germline-derived CDR1 and CDR2 are SGDLS and YYNGEE. The CDR3 DNA reads as TGTGCCAGCAGCGCGAACACCGGGGAGCTGTTTTTT. It translates to CASSANTGELFF.

The chain links TRBV4-3 to TRBJ2-1; D not certain. The CDR3 has 13 amino acids. The germline CDR1 and CDR2 sequences are LGHNA and YSLEER. The ends were cut back, 2 bases at V and 7 bases at J, with 9 bases in the middle. The CDR3: CASSQQVRNEQFF. CDR3 sequence (DNA): TGCGCCAGCAGCCAACAGGTCAGAAATGAGCAGTTCTTC.